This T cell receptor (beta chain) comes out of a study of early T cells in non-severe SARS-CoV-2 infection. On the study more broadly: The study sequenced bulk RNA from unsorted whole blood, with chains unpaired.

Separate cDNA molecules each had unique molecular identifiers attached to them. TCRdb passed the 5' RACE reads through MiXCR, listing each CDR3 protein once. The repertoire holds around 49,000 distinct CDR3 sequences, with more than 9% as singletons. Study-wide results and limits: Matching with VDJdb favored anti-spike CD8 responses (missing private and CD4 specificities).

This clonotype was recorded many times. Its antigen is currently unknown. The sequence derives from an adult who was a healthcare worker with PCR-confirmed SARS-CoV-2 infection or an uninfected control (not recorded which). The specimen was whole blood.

The CDR3 DNA reads TGTGCCAGCAGTTTCGGCGTCGGGAACACTGAAGCTTTCTTT. This translates into CASSFGVGNTEAFF. This chain uses TRBV28 with TRBJ1-1; D unresolved. Per the germline V gene, CDR1 is MDHEN and CDR2 is SYDVKM. The CDR3 length is 14 residues. Between the trimmed V and J ends, which lost 3 bases and 1 base, there was a span of 9 bases.